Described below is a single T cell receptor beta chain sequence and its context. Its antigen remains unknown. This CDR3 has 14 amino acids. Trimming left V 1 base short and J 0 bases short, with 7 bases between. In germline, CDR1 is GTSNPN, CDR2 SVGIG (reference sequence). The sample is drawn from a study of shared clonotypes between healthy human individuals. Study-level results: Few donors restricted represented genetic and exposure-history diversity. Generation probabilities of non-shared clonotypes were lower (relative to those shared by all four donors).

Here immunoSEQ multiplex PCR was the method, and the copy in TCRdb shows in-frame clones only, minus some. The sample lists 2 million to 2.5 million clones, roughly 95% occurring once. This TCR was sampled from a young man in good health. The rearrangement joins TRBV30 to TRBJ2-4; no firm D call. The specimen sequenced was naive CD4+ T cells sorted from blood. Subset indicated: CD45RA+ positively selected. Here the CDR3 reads CAWSGWLAKNIQYF. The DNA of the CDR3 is TGTGCCTGGAGTGGATGGTTAGCCAAAAACATTCAGTACTTC.